This T cell receptor (beta chain) stems from a study of metastatic and nonmetastatic thyroid tumors (dated by TCRdb to the early 2020s). For the wider study: For patients with malignant and with benign thyroid disease, the researchers compared repertoires between peripheral blood samples and tumor or nodule tissue samples.

The library was built by means of PCR. The sequencing machine was an Illumina HiSeq 4000. High-throughput sequencing was used to profile the TCR beta-chain CDR3 region of each patient. Under the source paper's analysis protocol: A classifier to discriminate distant-metastatic papillary thyroid cancer patients was built from CDR3 differences across clinicopathological groups. The Shannon index was used to measure repertoire diversity, and the Morisita-Horn index was used to measure how similar tumor and blood repertoires were. The public reads were run again by TCRdb, first through fastp at Q25 and then through MiXCR, and only productive beta chains were kept. Clone size and V and J calls follow TCRdb, not the original study. For this sample there are about 17,000 clones; about 22% appear just once. Jointly, the top ten make up around a fifth of the sample. No treatment had been received by any patient before thyroid surgery. Using T-cell receptor beta sequencing, the researchers looked back retrospectively at clinical samples from patients, gathered between about 2012 and 2018.

General findings and caveats noted by the study authors: TCR beta diversity was reported as significantly higher in malignant tumors than in benign nodules, in both blood and tumor samples.

As concerns this clone: The antigen it recognizes is unknown. Within one base of it there is no much larger clone, and no base qualities were kept.

The CDR3 goes from the cysteine to the phenylalanine over 16 residues. Of the read, only the CDR3 DNA is kept; its 48 bases are in frame from base 1. CDR1 and CDR2, per the germline V gene (reference sequence), are DFQATT and SNEGSKA. V is clipped by 6 bases and J by 0 bases, and the sequence between their germline boundaries is 19 bases long. Recombination connected TRBV20-1 to TRBJ2-3; D gene: possibly TRBD1, on 6 matching bases. The specimen was adjacent normal tissue. This receptor was identified in a female donor with papillary thyroid cancer or a benign thyroid nodule (not recorded which). Some clones in this sample may be carry-over from other donors' samples. The nucleotide sequence reads as follows: TGCAGTGCAAACCACCCGGGACACTCTAGCACAGATACGCAGTATTTT. Its protein reads: CSANHPGHSSTDTQYF.